This T cell receptor (beta chain) was documented in a study of T cell clonotyping in hematopoietic cell transplantation. Recipient blood drawn about 28 days pretransplant and days 30, 100, 180 after. The CDR3 length is 13 residues. Looked up from germline, CDR1 is SGHDT and CDR2 is YYEEEE. Trimming took off 5 bases at V and 2 bases at J, with 10 bases between the two ends. Clones were read by immunoSEQ multiplex PCR, and TCRdb kept only the in-frame ones, dropping some. Here the sample spans about 7,000 clones, around nine tenths being singletons. This material consisted of PBMCs, taken 100 days after allogeneic stem cell transplant. This chain joins TRBV5-6 and TRBJ1-2; D possibly corresponds to TRBD1 (5 bases). The sequence came from a male patient aged 50 or older who had an allogeneic stem cell transplant from a related donor, so the T cells may come from the graft donor. Some clones in this sample may be carry-over from other donors' samples. For the CDR3, the DNA is TGTGCCAGCAGTCAGGGAGGGAACTATGGCTACACCTTC. The encoded protein is CASSQGGNYGYTF.